This T cell receptor beta chain was recovered during a study of T cell responses to AZD1222 COVID-19 vaccine. General study findings and limits: Spike was spanned by vaccine-associated CD4 TCRs, with dominance at 160-218 and 743-854. No day 14 peak samples; only post-peak repertoires were characterized.

To note about this clone: Its target is unknown.

Pooling was applied to second doses at about 4 or about 12 weeks. Clones were sequenced by immunoSEQ multiplex PCR, and TCRdb holds only the in-frame ones, with some missing. This table has 98,000 or so clones, almost 90% appearing once. CDR1 and CDR2 from the germline V gene are MNHNS and SASEGT. This CDR3 has 13 residues. The V end lost 2 bases, the J end lost 7 bases, and 9 bases lay between the germline ends. This specimen was peripheral blood, taken 28 days after the second AZD1222 dose. The genes are TRBV6-1 and TRBJ1-5, with no clear D. The sequence derives from an adult who received the AZD1222 COVID-19 vaccine. This CDR3 is CASSEPAGQPQHF. In DNA form, the CDR3 reads TGTGCCAGCAGTGAACCGGCCGGGCAGCCCCAGCATTTT.